This T cell receptor beta chain was sequenced for a study of human T cells and chemical hapten exposure. This clonotype occurred a few times. CDR1 and CDR2 from the germline V gene are SGHRS and YFSETQ. The V end was cut by 6 bases, the J end by 0 bases, with 11 bases between. The length of the CDR3 is 14 residues. Time point meaning: pre-sensitization, week 0. Noted treatment: therapeutic diphenylcyclopropenone sensitization with weekly scalp DPC. TCRdb ran MiXCR on the RACE reads and lists one entry per CDR3 protein. Counted here are approximately 180,000 distinct CDR3 sequences, roughly 30% occurring once; the ten biggest clones make up about 2.8%.

The sequencing used whole blood, collected in connection with sensitization to the hapten diphenylcyclopropenone (DPC). The V and J genes are TRBV5-1 and TRBJ2-3; no firm D call. This sequence originates from a woman in her 30s with alopecia areata. Some clones in this sample may be carry-over from other donors' samples. The CDR3: CASTPGPSTDTQYF. DNA of the CDR3: TGCGCCAGCACGCCGGGCCCTAGCACAGATACGCAGTATTTT.